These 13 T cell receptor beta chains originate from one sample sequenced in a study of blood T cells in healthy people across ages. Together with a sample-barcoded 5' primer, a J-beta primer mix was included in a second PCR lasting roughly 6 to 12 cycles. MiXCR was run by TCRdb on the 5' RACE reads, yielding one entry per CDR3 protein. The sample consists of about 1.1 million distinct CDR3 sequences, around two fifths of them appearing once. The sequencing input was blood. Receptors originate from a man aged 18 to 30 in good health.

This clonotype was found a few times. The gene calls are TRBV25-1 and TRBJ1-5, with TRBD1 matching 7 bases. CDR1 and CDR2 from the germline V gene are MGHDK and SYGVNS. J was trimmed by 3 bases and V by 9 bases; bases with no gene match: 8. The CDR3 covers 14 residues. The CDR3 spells CASKQTGDNQPQHF. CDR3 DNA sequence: TGTGCCAGTAAGCAAACAGGGGACAATCAGCCCCAGCATTTT. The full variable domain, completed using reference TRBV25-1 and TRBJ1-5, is EADIYQTPRYLVIGTGKKITLECSQTMGHDKMYWYQQDPGMELHLIHYSYGVNSTEKGDLSSESTVSRIRTEHFPLTLESARPSHTSQYLCASKQTGDNQPQHFGDGTRLSIL.

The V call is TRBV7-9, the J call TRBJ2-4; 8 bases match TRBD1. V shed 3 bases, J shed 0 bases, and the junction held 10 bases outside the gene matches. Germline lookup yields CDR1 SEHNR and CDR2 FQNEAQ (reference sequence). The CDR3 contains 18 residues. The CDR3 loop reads CASSLVTGASLAKNIQYF. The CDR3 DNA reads TGTGCCAGCAGCTTGGTGACAGGGGCCAGTCTAGCCAAAAACATTCAGTACTTC.

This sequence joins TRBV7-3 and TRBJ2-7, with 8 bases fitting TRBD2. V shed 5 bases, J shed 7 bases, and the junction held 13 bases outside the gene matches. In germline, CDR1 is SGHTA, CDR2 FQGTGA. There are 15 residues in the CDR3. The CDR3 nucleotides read TGTGCCAGCAGCCTTTCGGCGGGGGGAATTAATGAGCAGTACTTC. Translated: CASSLSAGGINEQYF.

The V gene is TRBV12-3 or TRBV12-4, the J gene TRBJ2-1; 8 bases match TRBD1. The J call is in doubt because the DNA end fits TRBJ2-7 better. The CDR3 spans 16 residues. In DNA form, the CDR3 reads TGTGCCAGCAGTCCCCACCGGGGACAGGCCTACAATGAGCAGTACTTC. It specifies CASSPHRGQAYNEQYF.

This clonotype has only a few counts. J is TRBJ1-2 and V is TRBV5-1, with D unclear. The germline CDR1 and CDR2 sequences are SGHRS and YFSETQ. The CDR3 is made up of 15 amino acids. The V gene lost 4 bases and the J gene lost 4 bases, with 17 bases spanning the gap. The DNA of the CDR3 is TGCGCCAGCAGCCAATCCCTGGGAGTAACCTATGGCTACACCTTC. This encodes CASSQSLGVTYGYTF.

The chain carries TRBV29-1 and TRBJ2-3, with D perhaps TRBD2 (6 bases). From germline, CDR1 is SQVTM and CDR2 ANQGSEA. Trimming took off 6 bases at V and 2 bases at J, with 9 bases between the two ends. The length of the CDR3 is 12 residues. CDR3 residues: CSVGGNTDTQYF. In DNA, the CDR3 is TGCAGCGTGGGCGGGAACACAGATACGCAGTATTTT.

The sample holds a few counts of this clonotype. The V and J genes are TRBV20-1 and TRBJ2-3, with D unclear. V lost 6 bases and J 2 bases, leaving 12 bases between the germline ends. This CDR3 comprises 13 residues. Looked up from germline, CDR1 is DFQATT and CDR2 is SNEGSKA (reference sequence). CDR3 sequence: CSAPGPNTDTQYF. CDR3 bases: TGCAGTGCACCCGGACCCAACACAGATACGCAGTATTTT.

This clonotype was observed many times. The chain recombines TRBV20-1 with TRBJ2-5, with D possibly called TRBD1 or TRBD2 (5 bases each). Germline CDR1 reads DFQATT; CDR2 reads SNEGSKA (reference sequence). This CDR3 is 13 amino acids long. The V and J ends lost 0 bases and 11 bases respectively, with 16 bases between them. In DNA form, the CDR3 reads TGCAGTGCTAGAGATCGGGACCTGAATGAGCAGTACTTC. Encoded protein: CSARDRDLNEQYF.

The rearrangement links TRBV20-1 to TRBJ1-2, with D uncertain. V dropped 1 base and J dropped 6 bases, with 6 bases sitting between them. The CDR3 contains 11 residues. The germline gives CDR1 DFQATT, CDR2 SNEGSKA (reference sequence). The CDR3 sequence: CSARVPDGYTF. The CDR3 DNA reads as TGCAGTGCTAGAGTGCCAGATGGCTACACCTTC.

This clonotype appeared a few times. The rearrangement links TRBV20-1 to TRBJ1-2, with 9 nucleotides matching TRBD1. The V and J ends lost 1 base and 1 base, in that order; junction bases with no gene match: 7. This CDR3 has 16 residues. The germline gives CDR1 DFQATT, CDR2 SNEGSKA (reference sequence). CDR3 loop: CSARGPRDRDNYGYTF. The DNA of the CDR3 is TGCAGTGCTAGAGGGCCCCGGGACAGGGATAACTATGGCTACACCTTC.

The CDR3 protein is CASRWATANNEQFF. CDR3 nucleotides: TGTGCCAGCAGGTGGGCTACTGCCAACAATGAGCAGTTCTTC. This sequence joins TRBV2 and TRBJ2-1, with D unresolved. Trimming removed 6 bases at V and 5 bases at J, with 14 bases between. The CDR3 consists of 14 residues. The germline gives CDR1 SNHLY, CDR2 FYNNEI.

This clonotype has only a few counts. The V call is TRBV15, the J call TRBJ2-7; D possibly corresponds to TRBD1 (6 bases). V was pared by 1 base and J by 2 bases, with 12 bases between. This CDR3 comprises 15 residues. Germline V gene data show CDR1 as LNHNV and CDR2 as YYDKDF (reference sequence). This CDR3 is CATSRGTGTPYEQYF. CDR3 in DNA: TGTGCCACCAGCAGAGGAACCGGGACACCCTACGAGCAGTACTTC.

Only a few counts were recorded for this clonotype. In DNA form, the CDR3 reads TGTGCCAGCAGTAGATGGACTAGCGGAAAAACAGATACGCAGTATTTT. Protein: CASSRWTSGKTDTQYF. The chain links TRBV6-2 or TRBV6-3 to TRBJ2-3; 10 nucleotides align to TRBD2. V trimming: 5 bases; J trimming: 3 bases; junction bases outside the gene matches: 8. The CDR3 runs to 16 residues. The germline V gene encodes CDR1 MNHEY and CDR2 SVGEGT.